This TCR beta chain was documented in a study of cytomegalovirus exposure and HLA in healthy donors. General study findings and limits: Researchers counted around 150 TCR beta chains as cytomegalovirus-associated.

Details on this clone: The antigen remains unidentified.

The CDR3 spans 16 residues. Trimming shortened V by 5 bases and J by 6 bases, and 23 bases separated the two germline ends. CDR1 is MNHEY and CDR2 is SMNVEV in the germline V gene (reference sequence). Primers for the PCR totalled 60 Vbeta and 13 Jbeta. Profiled with immunoSEQ multiplex PCR; TCRdb holds only in-frame clones, not every one. The repertoire consists of around 250,000 clones, with roughly four fifths occurring once and the leading ten covering about 8%. The origin of this receptor is an older woman in good health and CMV-seropositive. The sample consisted of PBMCs. The gene calls are TRBV27 and TRBJ2-7; tentative D call: TRBD2 (6 bases). The DNA for the CDR3 is TGTGCCAGCAGTCCGCGGGACTTTATCGGACATCCCGAGCAGTACTTC. Translation: CASSPRDFIGHPEQYF.